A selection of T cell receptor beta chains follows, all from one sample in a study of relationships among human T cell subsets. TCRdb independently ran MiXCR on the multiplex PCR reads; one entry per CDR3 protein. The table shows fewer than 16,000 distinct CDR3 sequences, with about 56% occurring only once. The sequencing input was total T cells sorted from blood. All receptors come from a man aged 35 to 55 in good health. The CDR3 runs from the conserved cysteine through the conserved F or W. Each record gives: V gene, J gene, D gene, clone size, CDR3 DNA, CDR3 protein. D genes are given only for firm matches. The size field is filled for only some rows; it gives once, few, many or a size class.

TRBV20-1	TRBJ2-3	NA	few	TGCAGTGCTCATCTACGGGATACGCAGTATTTT	CSAHLRDTQYF
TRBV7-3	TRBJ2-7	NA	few	TGTGCCAGCAGCCCAGGGGGGTACGAGCAGTACTTC	CASSPGGYEQYF
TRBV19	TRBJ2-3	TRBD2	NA	TGTGCCAGTAGTGCTGGGACTAGTGTCGGCACAGATACGCAGTATTTT	CASSAGTSVGTDTQYF
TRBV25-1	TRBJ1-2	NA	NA	TGTGCCAGCAGAGACACAGGGTCCAACTATGGCTACACCTTC	CASRDTGSNYGYTF
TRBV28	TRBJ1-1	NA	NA	TGTGCCAGCAGTTTCGTTTCGGCAGGGGCGATGAACACTGAAGCTTTCTTT	CASSFVSAGAMNTEAFF
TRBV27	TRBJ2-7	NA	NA	TGTGCCAGCAGTTTAAATAACAGACCCTACGAGCAGTACTTC	CASSLNNRPYEQYF
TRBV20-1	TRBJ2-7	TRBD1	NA	TGCAGTGCTACACCGGGACAGGGATACGAGCAGTACTTC	CSATPGQGYEQYF
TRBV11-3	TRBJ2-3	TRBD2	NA	TGTGCCAGCAGCTTAGGCGGGACTAACACAGATACGCAGTATTTT	CASSLGGTNTDTQYF
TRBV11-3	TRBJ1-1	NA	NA	TGTGCCAGCAGCCCAGGACAAGGCACTGAAGCTTTCTTT	CASSPGQGTEAFF
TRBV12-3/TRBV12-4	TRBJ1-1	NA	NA	TGTGCCAGCAGTTTGCCAGGGGCACCTTTCTTT	CASSLPGAPFF
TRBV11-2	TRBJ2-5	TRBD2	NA	TGTGCCAGCAGCTTACGACTAGCGGGGGGGGCTCAAGAGACCCAGTACTTC	CASSLRLAGGAQETQYF
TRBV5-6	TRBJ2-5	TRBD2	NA	TGTGCCAGCAGCACCCGGAGGAGGGGAGGGGTCCAGTACTTC	CASSTRRRGGVQYF
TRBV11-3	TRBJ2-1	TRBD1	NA	TGTGCCAGCAGCTTGGCGGGACAGGGGCGTCGAAATGAGCAGTTCTTC	CASSLAGQGRRNEQFF
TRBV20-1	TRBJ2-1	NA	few	TGCAGTGCTAGAGATCCCTACTCAAGGTTACGGGACAATGAGCAGTTCTTC	CSARDPYSRLRDNEQFF
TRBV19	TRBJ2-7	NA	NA	TGTGCCAGTAGTATGGGGACTCCGAGCTCCTACGAGCAGTACTTC	CASSMGTPSSYEQYF
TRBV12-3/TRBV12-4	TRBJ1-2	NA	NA	TGTGCCAGCCATCCCGGGGTGGGAGGAAATGGCTACACCTTC	CASHPGVGGNGYTF
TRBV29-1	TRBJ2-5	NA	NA	TGCAGCGTCTTTGGTAGTCGGGGTCAGTACTTC	CSVFGSRGQYF
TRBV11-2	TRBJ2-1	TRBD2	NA	TGTGCCAGCAGGTTACTAGCGGGGGGGCCCCATGAGCAGTTCTTC	CASRLLAGGPHEQFF
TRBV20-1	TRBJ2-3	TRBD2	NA	TGCAGTGCTAGGTTAATACCGGGACTAGCGGGAGGGCCAGATACGCAGTATTTT	CSARLIPGLAGGPDTQYF
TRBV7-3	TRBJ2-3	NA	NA	TGTGCCAGCAGCTTGGTCCCCACAGCGCTGGATACGCAGTATTTT	CASSLVPTALDTQYF
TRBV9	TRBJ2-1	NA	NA	TGTGCCAGCAGCGTAGAGACTGGCTCCTACAATGAGCAGTTCTTC	CASSVETGSYNEQFF
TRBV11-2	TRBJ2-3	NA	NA	TGTGCCAGCGGACCAATGACTAGCACAGATACGCAGTATTTT	CASGPMTSTDTQYF
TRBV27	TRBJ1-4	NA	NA	TGTGCCAGCAGTGGTGGGAGCTATGGGACTAATGAAAAACTGTTTTTT	CASSGGSYGTNEKLFF
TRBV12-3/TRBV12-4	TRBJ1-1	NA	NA	TGTGCCAGCAGCGGAGGGCGGTATGGGGAAGCTTTCTTT	CASSGGRYGEAFF
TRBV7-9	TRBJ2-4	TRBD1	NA	TGTGCCAGCAGACAGGGGAAAAACATTCAGTACTTC	CASRQGKNIQYF
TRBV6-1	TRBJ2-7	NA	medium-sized	TGTGCCAGCAGTGGCCGGGACAACTCCTACGAGCAGTACTTC	CASSGRDNSYEQYF
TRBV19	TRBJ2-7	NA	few	TGTGCCAGTAGTGTCCTCCCTGGACAGTTCAACGAGCAGTACTTC	CASSVLPGQFNEQYF
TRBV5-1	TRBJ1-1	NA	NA	TGCGCCAGCAGCTTGGCGGCCGACCTTGAAGCTTTCTTT	CASSLAADLEAFF
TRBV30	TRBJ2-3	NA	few	TGTGCCTGGAGTGTTGGACCCGGAGGGCAGTATTTT	CAWSVGPGGQYF
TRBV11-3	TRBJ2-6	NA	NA	TGTGCCAGCAGCTTATGGGGCCCCGGGACCAACGTCCTGACTTTC	CASSLWGPGTNVLTF
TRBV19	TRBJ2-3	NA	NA	TGTGCCAGTAGTATATTAGCGGGCACAGATACGCAGTATTTT	CASSILAGTDTQYF
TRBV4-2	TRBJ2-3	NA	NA	TGTGCCAGCAGCCAAGATCCCAGCACAGATACGCAGTATTTT	CASSQDPSTDTQYF
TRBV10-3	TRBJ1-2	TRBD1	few	TGTGCCATCAGTGAGAAGGGACAGGGGGCAGGCTACACCTTC	CAISEKGQGAGYTF
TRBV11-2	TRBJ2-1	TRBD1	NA	TGTGCCAGCAGCCAACAGGGGCCGACCTACAATGAGCAGTTCTTC	CASSQQGPTYNEQFF
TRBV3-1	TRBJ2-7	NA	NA	TGTGCCAGCAGCCAAGAGCACGAGCAGTACTTC	CASSQEHEQYF
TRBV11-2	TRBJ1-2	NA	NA	TGTGCCAGCAGCTTAGCCTCCTATGGCTACACCTTC	CASSLASYGYTF
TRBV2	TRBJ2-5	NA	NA	TGTGCCGGGAGCCTCCGGGACACCCCAGAGACCCAGTACTTC	CAGSLRDTPETQYF
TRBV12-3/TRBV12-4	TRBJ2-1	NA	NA	TGTGCCAGCAGTTTCCCTAGCAATGAGCAGTTCTTC	CASSFPSNEQFF
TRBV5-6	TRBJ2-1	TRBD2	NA	TGTGCCAGCAGCTTAGGACTTAGCGGGCCTACCTACAATGAGCAGTTCTTC	CASSLGLSGPTYNEQFF
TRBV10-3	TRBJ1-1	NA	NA	TGTGCCATCAGTGTAGGGGTGGTGAACACTGAAGCTTTCTTT	CAISVGVVNTEAFF
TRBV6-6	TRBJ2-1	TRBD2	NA	TGTGCCAGCACCAGAAGCGGGGACAATGAGCAGTTCTTC	CASTRSGDNEQFF
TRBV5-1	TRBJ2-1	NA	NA	TGCGCCAGCAGCAGGGACCTTAATGAGCAGTTCTTC	CASSRDLNEQFF
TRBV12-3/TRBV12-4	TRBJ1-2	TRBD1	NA	TGTGCCAGCAGTACAGGGGGCGCATGGGGCTACACCTTC	CASSTGGAWGYTF
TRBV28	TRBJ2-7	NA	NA	TGTGCCAGCAGTTTTATCACAGAGCAGTACTTC	CASSFITEQYF
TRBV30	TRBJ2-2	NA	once	TGTGCCTGGAGTGTGGGTCGAGTGGGCGGGGAGCTATTTTTT	CAWSVGRVGGELFF
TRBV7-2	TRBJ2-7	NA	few	TGTGCCAGCAGCTTAGAGCGACGGGTGAACGAGCAGTACTTC	CASSLERRVNEQYF
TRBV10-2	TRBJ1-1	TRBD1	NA	TGCGCCAGCGGACAGGGGTTCACTGAAGCTTTCTTT	CASGQGFTEAFF
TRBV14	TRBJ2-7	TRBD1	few	TGTGCCAGCAGCCTGTTCACCGGGACAGGGGATGAGAAGCAGTACTTC	CASSLFTGTGDEKQYF
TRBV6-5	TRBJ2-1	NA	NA	TGTGCCAGCAGTTACTCCTGGGGGTTAAACAATGAGCAGTTCTTC	CASSYSWGLNNEQFF
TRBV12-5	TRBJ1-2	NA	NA	TGTGCTAGTGGTTTGGACAGCTTAGGGGCGCGGGATGGCTACACCTTC	CASGLDSLGARDGYTF
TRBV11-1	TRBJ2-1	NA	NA	TGTGCCAGCAGCACACAGAGGAATGAGCAGTTCTTC	CASSTQRNEQFF
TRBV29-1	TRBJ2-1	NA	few	TGCAGCGTGGGGACCACCCTCTACAATGAGCAGTTCTTC	CSVGTTLYNEQFF
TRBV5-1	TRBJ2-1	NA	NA	TGCGCCAGCGGGCTAGGCCAGTCCATTAGAAATGAGCAGTTCTTC	CASGLGQSIRNEQFF
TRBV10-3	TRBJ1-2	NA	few	TGTGCCATCCGGGCAGGAGCTAACTATGGCTACACCTTC	CAIRAGANYGYTF
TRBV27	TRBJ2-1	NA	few	TGTGCCAGCGGCTCCTCGGGTTCCTACAATGAGCAGTTCTTC	CASGSSGSYNEQFF
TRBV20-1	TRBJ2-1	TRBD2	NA	TGCAGTGCTAGAGGACTAGCGGGAGAGGATGAGCAGTTCTTC	CSARGLAGEDEQFF